This T cell receptor beta chain originates from a study of T cells in Graves' hyperthyroidism and ophthalmopathy. Study-wide context: Blood from the periphery was taken at initial diagnosis, before any treatment. Study-level points and caveats: Ophthalmopathy was identified by the model a median about 6 months ahead of onset. Clonotypes that were expanded in thyroid above 0.001 mostly appeared in blood too.

CDR1 and CDR2 from the germline V gene are LNHDA and SQIVND (reference sequence). Trimming cost V 4 bases and J 10 bases, with 17 bases left between them. The CDR3 totals 14 residues. The study excluded patients with uncontrolled infection, other autoimmune disease, pregnancy or lactation. This clonotype has only a few counts. The antigen remains undetermined. Template material for amplifying TCR beta CDR3 regions consisted of RNA transcripts. A set of HTBI primers served as the primers for a first-round RT-PCR of the TCR CDR3. TCRdb reanalysed the multiplex PCR reads using MiXCR and keeps one entry per CDR3 protein. The table lists about 570,000 distinct CDR3 sequences, 14% of them singletons.

The source of this sequence is a woman aged 40 to 50 with Graves' hyperthyroidism. Sequenced material: blood. The chain employs TRBV19 and TRBJ2-1, with a tentative D call TRBD1 (7 bases). The CDR3 loop is CASSTRDSRWEQFF. The DNA for the CDR3 is TGTGCCAGTAGTACGCGGGACAGCCGTTGGGAGCAGTTCTTC.